This T cell receptor (beta chain) was profiled in a study of CD8 T cells in ankylosing spondylitis. Making use of molecular barcodes, quantitative 5'-RACE generated TCR beta libraries. TCRdb fed the 5' RACE reads into MiXCR, producing one record per CDR3 protein. The sample holds roughly 700,000 distinct CDR3 sequences, around 20% seen once. Broader study findings: Under 10 highly homologous variants formed a TCR beta motif that appeared characteristic of ankylosing spondylitis blood.

This clonotype was observed a few times. As yet, its antigen is unknown. The source of this sequence is a male donor with ankylosing spondylitis. The sequenced sample was blood, either unsorted or a sorted T cell fraction (not recorded which).

The DNA of the CDR3 is TGCGCCAGCAGCCGGGACAGGGGTGATTACGAGCAGTACTTC. This sequence encodes CASSRDRGDYEQYF. This sequence joins TRBV4-3 and TRBJ2-7; 10 bases agree with TRBD1. This CDR3 spans 14 amino acids. The germline V gene encodes CDR1 LGHNA and CDR2 YSLEER. The ends lost 4 bases at V and 4 bases at J; junction bases unmatched: 4.